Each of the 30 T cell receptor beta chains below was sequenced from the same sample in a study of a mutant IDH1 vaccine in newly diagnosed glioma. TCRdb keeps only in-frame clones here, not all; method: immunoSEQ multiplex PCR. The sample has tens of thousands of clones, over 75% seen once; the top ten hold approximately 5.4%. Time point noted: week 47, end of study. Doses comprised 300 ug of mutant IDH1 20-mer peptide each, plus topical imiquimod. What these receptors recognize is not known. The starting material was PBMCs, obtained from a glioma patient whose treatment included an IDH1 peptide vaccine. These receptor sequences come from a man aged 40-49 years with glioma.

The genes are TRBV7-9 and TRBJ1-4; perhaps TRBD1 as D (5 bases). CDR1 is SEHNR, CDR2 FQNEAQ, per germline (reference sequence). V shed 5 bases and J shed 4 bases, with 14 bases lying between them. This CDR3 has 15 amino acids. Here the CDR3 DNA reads TGTGCCAGCAGCCTAGGGGCAGTGGGTAATGAAAAACTGTTTTTT. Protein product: CASSLGAVGNEKLFF.

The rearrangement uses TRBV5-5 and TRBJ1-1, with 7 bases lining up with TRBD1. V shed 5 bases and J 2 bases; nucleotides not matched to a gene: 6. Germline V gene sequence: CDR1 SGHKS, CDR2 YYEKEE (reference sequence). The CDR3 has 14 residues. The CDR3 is CASSLRDSNTEAFF. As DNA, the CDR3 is TGTGCCAGCAGTCTCCGGGACAGTAACACTGAAGCTTTCTTT. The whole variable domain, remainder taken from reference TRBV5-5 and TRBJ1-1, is DAGVTQSPTHLIKTRGQQVTLRCSPISGHKSVSWYQQVLGQGPQFIFQYYEKEERGRGNFPDRFSARQFPNYSSELNVNALLLGDSALYLCASSLRDSNTEAFFGQGTRLTVV.

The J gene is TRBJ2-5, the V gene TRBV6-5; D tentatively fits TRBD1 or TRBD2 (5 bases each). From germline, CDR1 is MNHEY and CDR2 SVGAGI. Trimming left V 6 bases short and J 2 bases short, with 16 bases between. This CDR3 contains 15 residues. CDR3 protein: CASSRGVGVQETQYF. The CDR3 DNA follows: TGTGCCAGCAGCCGCGGAGTGGGGGTACAAGAGACCCAGTACTTC.

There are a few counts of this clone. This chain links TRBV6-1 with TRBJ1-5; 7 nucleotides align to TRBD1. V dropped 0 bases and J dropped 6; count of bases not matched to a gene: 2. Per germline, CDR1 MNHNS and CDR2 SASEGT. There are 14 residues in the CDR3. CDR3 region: CASSEAGGGQPQHF. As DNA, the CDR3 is TGTGCCAGCAGTGAAGCAGGGGGCGGTCAGCCCCAGCATTTT.

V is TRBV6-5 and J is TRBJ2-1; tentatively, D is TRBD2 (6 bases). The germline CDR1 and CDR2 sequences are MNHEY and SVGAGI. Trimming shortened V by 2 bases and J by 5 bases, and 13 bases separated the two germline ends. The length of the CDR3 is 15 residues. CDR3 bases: TGTGCCAGCAGTTACACTTGGAGGAGGGACAATGAGCAGTTCTTC. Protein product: CASSYTWRRDNEQFF.

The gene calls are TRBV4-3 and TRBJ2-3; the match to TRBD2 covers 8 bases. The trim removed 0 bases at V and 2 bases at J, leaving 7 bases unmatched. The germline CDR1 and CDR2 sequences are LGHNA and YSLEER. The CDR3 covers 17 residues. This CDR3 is CASSQDRLAGYTDTQYF. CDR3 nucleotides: TGCGCCAGCAGCCAAGATCGGCTAGCGGGTTACACAGATACGCAGTATTTT.

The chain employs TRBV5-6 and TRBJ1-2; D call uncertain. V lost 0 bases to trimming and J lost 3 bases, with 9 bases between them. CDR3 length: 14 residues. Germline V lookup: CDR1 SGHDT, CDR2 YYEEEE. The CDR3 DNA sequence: TGTGCCAGCAGCTTGGAGGGCGGGGACTATGGCTACACCTTC. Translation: CASSLEGGDYGYTF.

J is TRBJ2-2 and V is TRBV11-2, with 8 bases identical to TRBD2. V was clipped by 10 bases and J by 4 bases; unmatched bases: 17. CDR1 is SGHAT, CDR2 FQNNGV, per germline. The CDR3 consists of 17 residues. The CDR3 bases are TGTGCCACCCCGAGCCGCGCGGGAGGAGAGGGCACCGGGGAGCTGTTTTTT. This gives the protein CATPSRAGGEGTGELFF.

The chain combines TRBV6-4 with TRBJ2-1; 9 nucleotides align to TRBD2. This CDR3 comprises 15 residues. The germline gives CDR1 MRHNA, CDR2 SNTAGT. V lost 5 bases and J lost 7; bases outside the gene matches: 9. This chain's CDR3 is CASSHSGSTINEQFF. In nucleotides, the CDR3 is TGTGCCAGCAGTCATAGCGGGAGTACGATAAATGAGCAGTTCTTC.

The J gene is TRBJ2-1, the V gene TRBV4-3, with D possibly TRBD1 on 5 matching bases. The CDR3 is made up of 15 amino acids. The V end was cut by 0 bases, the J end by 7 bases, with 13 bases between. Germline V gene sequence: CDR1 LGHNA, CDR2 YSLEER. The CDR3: CASSQDWQGWNEQFF. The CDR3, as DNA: TGCGCCAGCAGCCAAGATTGGCAGGGTTGGAATGAGCAGTTCTTC.

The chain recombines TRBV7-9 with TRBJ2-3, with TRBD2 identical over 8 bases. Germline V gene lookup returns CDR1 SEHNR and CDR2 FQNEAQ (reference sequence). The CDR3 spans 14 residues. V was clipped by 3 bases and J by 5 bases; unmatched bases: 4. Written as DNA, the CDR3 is TGTGCCAGCAGCTTTGCCGGGGGGGTAGATACGCAGTATTTT. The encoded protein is CASSFAGGVDTQYF.

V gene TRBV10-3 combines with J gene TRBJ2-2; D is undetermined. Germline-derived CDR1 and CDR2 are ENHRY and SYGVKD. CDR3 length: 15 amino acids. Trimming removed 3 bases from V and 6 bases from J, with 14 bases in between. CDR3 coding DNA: TGTGCCATCAGTGACGTAGGGCGCGTTGCCGGGGAGCTGTTTTTT. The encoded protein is CAISDVGRVAGELFF.

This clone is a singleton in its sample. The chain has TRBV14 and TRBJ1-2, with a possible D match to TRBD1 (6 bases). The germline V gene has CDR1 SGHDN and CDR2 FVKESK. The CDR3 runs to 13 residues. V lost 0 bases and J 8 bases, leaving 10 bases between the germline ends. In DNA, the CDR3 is TGTGCCAGCAGCCAAGATGACAGGAGCGGCTACACCTTC. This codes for CASSQDDRSGYTF.

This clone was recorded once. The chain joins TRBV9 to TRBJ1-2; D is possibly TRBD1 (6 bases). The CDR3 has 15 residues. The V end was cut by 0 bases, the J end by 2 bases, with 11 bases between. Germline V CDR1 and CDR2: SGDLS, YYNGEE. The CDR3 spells CASSVEQGGNYGYTF. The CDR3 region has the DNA TGTGCCAGCAGCGTAGAACAGGGTGGGAACTATGGCTACACCTTC.

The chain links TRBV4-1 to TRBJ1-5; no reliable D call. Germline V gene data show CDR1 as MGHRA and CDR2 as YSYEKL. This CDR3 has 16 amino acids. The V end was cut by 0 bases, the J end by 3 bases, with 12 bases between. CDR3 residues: CASSQDPVGFNQPQHF. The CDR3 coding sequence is TGCGCCAGCAGCCAAGATCCAGTAGGGTTCAATCAGCCCCAGCATTTT.

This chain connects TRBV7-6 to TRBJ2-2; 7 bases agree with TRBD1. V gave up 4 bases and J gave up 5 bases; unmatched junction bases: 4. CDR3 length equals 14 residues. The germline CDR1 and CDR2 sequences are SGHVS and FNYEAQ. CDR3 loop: CASSSDRSTGELFF. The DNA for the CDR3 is TGTGCCAGCAGCTCGGACAGGAGTACCGGGGAGCTGTTTTTT.

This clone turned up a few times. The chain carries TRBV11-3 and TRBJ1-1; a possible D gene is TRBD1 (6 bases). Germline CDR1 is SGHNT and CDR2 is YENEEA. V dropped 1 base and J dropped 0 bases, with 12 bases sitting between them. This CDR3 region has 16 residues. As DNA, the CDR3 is TGTGCCAGCAGCTTAGGCCCTCGGACAGTGAACACTGAAGCTTTCTTT. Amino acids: CASSLGPRTVNTEAFF.

The CDR3 nucleotides are TGTGCCAGTAGTCCCCAGCGGGAGGGGCTCGGGGAGCTGTTTTTT. It yields the protein CASSPQREGLGELFF. This chain connects TRBV19 to TRBJ2-2; 10 bases match TRBD2. The CDR3 contains 15 residues. The J segment lost 7 bases and the V segment lost 5 bases, leaving 7 bases of the junction unmatched. Per the germline V gene, CDR1 is LNHDA and CDR2 is SQIVND (reference sequence).

CDR3 loop: CASSISHVWNTEAFF. The CDR3 coding sequence is TGTGCCAGTAGTATCTCACACGTCTGGAACACTGAAGCTTTCTTT. The genes are TRBV19 and TRBJ1-1; D ambiguous. The CDR3 has 15 residues. Germline loops: CDR1 LNHDA, CDR2 SQIVND (reference sequence). Trimming shortened V by 3 bases and J by 1 base, and 12 bases separated the two germline ends. Full variable domain (missing parts from reference TRBV19 and TRBJ1-1): DGGITQSPKYLFRKEGQNVTLSCEQNLNHDAMYWYRQDPGQGLRLIYYSQIVNDFQKGDIAEGYSVSREKKESFPLTVTSAQKNPTAFYLCASSISHVWNTEAFFGQGTRLTVV.

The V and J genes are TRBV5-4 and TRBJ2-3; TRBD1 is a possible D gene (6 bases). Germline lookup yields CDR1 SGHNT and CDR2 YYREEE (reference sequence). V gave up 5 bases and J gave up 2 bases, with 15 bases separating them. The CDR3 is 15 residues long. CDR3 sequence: CASRPDRRYTDTQYF. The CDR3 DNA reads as TGTGCCAGCAGACCAGACAGGAGATACACAGATACGCAGTATTTT. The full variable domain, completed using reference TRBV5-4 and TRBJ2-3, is ETGVTQSPTHLIKTRGQQVTLRCSSQSGHNTVSWYQQALGQGPQFIFQYYREEENGRGNFPPRFSGLQFPNYSSELNVNALELDDSALYLCASRPDRRYTDTQYFGPGTRLTVL.

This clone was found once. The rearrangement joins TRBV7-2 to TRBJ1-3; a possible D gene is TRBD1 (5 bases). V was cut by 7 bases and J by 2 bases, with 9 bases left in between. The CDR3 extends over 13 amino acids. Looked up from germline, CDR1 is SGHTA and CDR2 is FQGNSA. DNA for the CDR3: TGTGCCAGCACCGGGGGAGCTGGAAACACCATATATTTT. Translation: CASTGGAGNTIYF.

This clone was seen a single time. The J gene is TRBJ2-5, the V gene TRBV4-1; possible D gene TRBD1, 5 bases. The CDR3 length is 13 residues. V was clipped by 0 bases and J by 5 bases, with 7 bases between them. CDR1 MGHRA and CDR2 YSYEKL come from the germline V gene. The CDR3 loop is CASSQEGVETQYF. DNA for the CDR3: TGCGCCAGCAGCCAAGAAGGGGTTGAGACCCAGTACTTC.

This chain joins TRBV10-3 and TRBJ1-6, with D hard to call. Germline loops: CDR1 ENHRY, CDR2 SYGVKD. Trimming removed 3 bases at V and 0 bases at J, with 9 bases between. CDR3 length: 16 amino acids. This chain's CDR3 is CAISDPGLSYNSPLHF. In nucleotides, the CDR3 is TGTGCCATCAGTGACCCGGGCCTCTCCTATAATTCACCCCTCCACTTT.

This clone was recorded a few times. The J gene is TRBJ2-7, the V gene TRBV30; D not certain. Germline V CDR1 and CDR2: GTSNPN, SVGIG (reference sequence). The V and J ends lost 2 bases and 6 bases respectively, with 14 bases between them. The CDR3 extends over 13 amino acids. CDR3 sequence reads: CAWSHTGPSEQYF. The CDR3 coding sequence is TGTGCCTGGAGTCACACTGGTCCCTCCGAGCAGTACTTC.

CDR3 residues: CASNQGGPPYEQYF. DNA for the CDR3: TGTGCCAGCAACCAAGGGGGGCCACCCTACGAGCAGTACTTC. The rearrangement links TRBV7-2 to TRBJ2-7, with D perhaps matching TRBD1 or TRBD2 (6 bases each). This CDR3 region has 14 residues. V was pared by 7 bases and J by 2 bases, with 15 bases between. CDR1 is SGHTA, CDR2 FQGNSA, per germline. The whole variable domain, filled in from reference TRBV7-2 and TRBJ2-7, reads GAGVSQSPSNKVTEKGKDVELRCDPISGHTALYWYRQSLGQGLEFLIYFQGNSAPDKSGLPSDRFSAERTGGSVSTLTIQRTQQEDSAVYLCASNQGGPPYEQYFGPGTRLTVT.

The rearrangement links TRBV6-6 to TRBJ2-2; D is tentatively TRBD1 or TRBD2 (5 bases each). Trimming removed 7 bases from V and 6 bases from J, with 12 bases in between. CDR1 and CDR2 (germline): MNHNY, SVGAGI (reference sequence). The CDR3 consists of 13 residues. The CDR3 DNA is TGTGCCAGCACGAGGGGAATGCCCGGGGAGCTGTTTTTT. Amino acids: CASTRGMPGELFF.

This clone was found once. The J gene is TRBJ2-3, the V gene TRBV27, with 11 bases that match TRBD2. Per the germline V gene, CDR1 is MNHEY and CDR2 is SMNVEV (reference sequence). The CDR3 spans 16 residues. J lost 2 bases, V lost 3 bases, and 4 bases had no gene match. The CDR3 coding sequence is TGTGCCAGCAGTTTCCGACTAGCGGGGCTCACAGATACGCAGTATTTT. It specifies CASSFRLAGLTDTQYF.

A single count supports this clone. The DNA for the CDR3 is TGTGCCACCAGCAGGGACAGGGCCACCGGGGAGCTGTTTTTT. The encoded protein is CATSRDRATGELFF. The genes are TRBV15 and TRBJ2-2; 8 bases agree with TRBD1. V gave up 3 bases and J gave up 4 bases; unmatched junction bases: 1. The germline V gene has CDR1 LNHNV and CDR2 YYDKDF (reference sequence). CDR3 length: 14 amino acids.

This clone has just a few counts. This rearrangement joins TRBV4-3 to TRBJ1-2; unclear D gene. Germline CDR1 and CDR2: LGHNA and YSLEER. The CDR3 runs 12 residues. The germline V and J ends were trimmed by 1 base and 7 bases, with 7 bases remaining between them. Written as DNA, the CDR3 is TGCGCCAGCAGCCAAGGTTTGTCTGGCTACACCTTC. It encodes CASSQGLSGYTF.

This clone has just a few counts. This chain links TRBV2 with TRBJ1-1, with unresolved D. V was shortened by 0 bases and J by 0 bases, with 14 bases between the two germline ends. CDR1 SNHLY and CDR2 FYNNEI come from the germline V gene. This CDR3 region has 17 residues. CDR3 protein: CASSEARLGVMNTEAFF. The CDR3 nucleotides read TGTGCCAGCAGTGAAGCGCGTTTAGGAGTCATGAACACTGAAGCTTTCTTT.